A selection of T cell receptor beta chains follows, all from one sample in a study of CD8 T cells in ankylosing spondylitis. TCRdb itself ran the 5' RACE reads through MiXCR, one entry per CDR3 protein. The repertoire consists of about 360,000 distinct CDR3 sequences, with roughly 22% occurring once and the leading ten covering around 12%. The sample taken for sequencing was blood, either unsorted or a sorted T cell fraction (not recorded which). The receptors shown here come from a male donor with ankylosing spondylitis or in good health (not recorded which). The conserved cysteine and the conserved F or W are not part of the CDR3 here. Each record gives: V gene, CDR3 protein.

TRBV12-2 ASRLAGTGDDSGANVLT
TRBV29-1 SVNRQGLVGAF
TRBV12-3/TRBV12-4 ASSFATSRSYNEQF
TRBV4-1 ASSQTPGAGGTDTQY
TRBV4-2 ASSQDPGSGETQY
TRBV18 ASSPPRQFTDTQY
TRBV7-8 ASSQPIRQETQY
TRBV7-9 ASSLPWTGADEQY
TRBV28 ASSLTQTGELF
TRBV7-9 ASSWRPGQGAYEQY
TRBV6-4 ASSEGSSYNEQF